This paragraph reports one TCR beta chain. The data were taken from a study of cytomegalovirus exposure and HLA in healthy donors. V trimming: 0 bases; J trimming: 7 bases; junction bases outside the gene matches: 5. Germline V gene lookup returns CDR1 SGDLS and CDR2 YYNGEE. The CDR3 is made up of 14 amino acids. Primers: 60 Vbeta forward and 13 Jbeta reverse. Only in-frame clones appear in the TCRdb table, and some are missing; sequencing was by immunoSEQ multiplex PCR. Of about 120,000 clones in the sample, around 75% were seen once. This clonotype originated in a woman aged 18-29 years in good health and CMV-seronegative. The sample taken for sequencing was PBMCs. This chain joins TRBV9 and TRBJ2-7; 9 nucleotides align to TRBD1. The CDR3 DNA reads TGTGCCAGCAGCGTAGAGGGGGGACAGGGTGAGCAGTACTTC. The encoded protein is CASSVEGGQGEQYF.